This T cell receptor (beta chain) was sequenced for a study of Ad26.COV2.S vaccination and SARS-CoV-2 variants. Germline V CDR1 and CDR2: SGHRS, YFSETQ. Trimming left V 4 bases short and J 1 base short, with 17 bases between. The CDR3 extends over 17 amino acids. Treatment described: around 19 received Ad26.COV2.S at low or high dose, single or two shots; about 5 received placebo; per-sample allocation not given. Vaccine and placebo recipients were sampled on day 63 after the first injection. Donor was an adult aged 18-55 years in Boston. Libraries were prepared by immunoSEQ multiplex PCR; TCRdb keeps only in-frame clonotypes and omits some of them. The profile shows fewer than 300,000 clones, around 87% of them singletons.

The sequencing here drew on peripheral blood, taken in a trial of Ad26.COV2.S vaccine versus placebo. This chain uses TRBV5-1 with TRBJ2-2; a possible D gene is TRBD2 (6 bases). The TCR originated in a person between 18 and 65 years old who received the Ad26.COV2.S COVID-19 vaccine or a placebo. The CDR3 here is CASSPSSGTLNTGELFF. The CDR3 nucleotides are TGCGCCAGCAGCCCCAGCTCCGGGACTTTGAACACCGGGGAGCTGTTTTTT.